Sequencing of this T cell receptor (beta chain) was carried out in a study of pediatric ulcerative colitis. The data were produced by immunoSEQ multiplex PCR, yet TCRdb's version contains in-frame clones alone and is incomplete. The sample records 20,000 to 25,000 clones, about three quarters being singletons. The rectum was sampled with one to two pinch biopsies at colonoscopy. There are 15 residues in the CDR3. CDR1 is SGHTA and CDR2 is FQGNSA in the germline V gene. The V and J ends lost 5 bases and 3 bases, in that order; junction bases with no gene match: 7. The V gene is TRBV7-2, the J gene TRBJ1-1; TRBD1 matches 9 bases. This clonotype originated in a boy aged 5-17 years with severe ulcerative colitis. Sequencing was done on a sample of gut tissue. The CDR3 nucleotides read TGTGCCAGCAGCGAACAGGGGGCCGTCTACACTGAAGCTTTCTTT. Amino acids: CASSEQGAVYTEAFF.